This T cell receptor beta chain was recorded in a study of T cell repertoires in cytomegalovirus infection. Study details: Both CMV infection and a matching HLA type were indicated by public TCR beta signatures.

Comments on this clonotype: What it binds is not known.

The CDR3 covers 13 residues. Trimming removed 5 bases from V and 5 bases from J, with 10 bases in between. From germline, CDR1 is SGHTA and CDR2 FQGTGA. Overall study results and limits: Dominant in the ex vivo response were TCR beta clonotypes restricted by HLA-C and specific for CMV. Adding up the frequency of public TCR beta families identified people who carried CMV plus the relevant HLA.

From the reads, TCRdb called clonotypes with MiXCR, one entry per CDR3 protein. The sample includes hundreds of thousands of distinct CDR3 sequences, 30% to 40% seen only once; the top ten take roughly 18%. The sequence came from a human donor in good health (CMV status not recorded). Some clones in this sample may be carry-over from other donors' samples. This chain uses TRBV7-3 with TRBJ2-4, with D maybe TRBD2 (5 bases). Here the sequenced sample was cultured PBMCs, taken from culture after CMV antigen stimulation. CDR3 protein: CASSRTEENIQYF. DNA for the CDR3: TGTGCCAGCAGCCGGACGGAGGAAAACATTCAGTACTTC.